This TCR beta chain was recorded in a study of CD8 T cells in ankylosing spondylitis. A word on this clonotype: The antigen remains undetermined.

Molecular-barcoded quantitative 5'-RACE produced these TCR beta libraries. A single record per CDR3 protein comes from TCRdb applying MiXCR to the 5' RACE reads. The data show some 270,000 distinct CDR3 sequences, roughly a third seen once. Looked up from germline, CDR1 is SGHKS and CDR2 is YYEKEE (reference sequence). V lost 0 bases and J 4 bases, leaving 8 bases between the germline ends. The CDR3 runs to 14 residues. The study, taken as a whole, reports: As reported, disease-linked clones showed significant enrichment in matched ankylosing spondylitis synovial fluid. In synovial fluid and blood from reactive arthritis, some motif variants were previously reported. A TCR beta motif of several highly homologous variants seemed to mark ankylosing spondylitis blood.

The receptor was isolated from a male donor with ankylosing spondylitis or in good health (not recorded which). The specimen sequenced was blood, either unsorted or a sorted T cell fraction (not recorded which). The chain carries TRBV5-5 and TRBJ2-1; D unresolved. Here the CDR3 DNA reads TGTGCCAGCAGCTTGGGATGGGGTTACAATGAGCAGTTCTTC. Translated: CASSLGWGYNEQFF.